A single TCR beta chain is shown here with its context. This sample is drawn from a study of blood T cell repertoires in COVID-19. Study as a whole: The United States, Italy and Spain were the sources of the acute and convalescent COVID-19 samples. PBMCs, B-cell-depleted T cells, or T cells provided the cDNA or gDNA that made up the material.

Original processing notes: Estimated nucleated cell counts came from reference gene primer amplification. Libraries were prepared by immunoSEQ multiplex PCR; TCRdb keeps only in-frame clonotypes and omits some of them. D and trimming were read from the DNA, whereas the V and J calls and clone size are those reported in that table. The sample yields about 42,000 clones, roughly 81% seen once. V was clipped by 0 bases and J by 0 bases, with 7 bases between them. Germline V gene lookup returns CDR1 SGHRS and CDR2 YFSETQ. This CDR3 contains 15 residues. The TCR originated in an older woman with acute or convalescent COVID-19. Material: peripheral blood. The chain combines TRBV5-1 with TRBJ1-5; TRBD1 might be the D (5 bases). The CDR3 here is CASSLAGLSNQPQHF. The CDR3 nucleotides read TGCGCCAGCAGCTTGGCAGGGCTTAGCAATCAGCCCCAGCATTTT.